This TCR beta chain was identified during a study of CD8 T cells in Susac syndrome. Germline V gene lookup returns CDR1 SGHTA and CDR2 FQGNSA. The length of the CDR3 is 13 residues. V dropped 5 bases and J dropped 8; count of bases not matched to a gene: 8. The authors reverse transcribed roughly 0.5 to 1 ug RNA with random hexamers. Amplification of TCR beta CDR3 was carried out by immunoSEQ multiplex PCR, which covered 54 Vbeta and 13 Jbeta segments. TCRdb processed the immunoSEQ multiplex PCR reads anew with MiXCR; each CDR3 protein has one entry. The profile shows hundreds of thousands of distinct CDR3 sequences, around 85% of them singletons.

The rearrangement uses TRBV7-2 and TRBJ2-7; TRBD2 matches at 8 bases. The specimen was CD8+ T cells from PBMCs. The clonotype was recovered from a human donor with multiple sclerosis. The CDR3 spells CASSPRTSSQQYF. The CDR3 DNA sequence: TGTGCCAGCAGCCCCAGGACTAGCTCCCAGCAGTACTTC.